The 23 T cell receptor beta chains below come from one sample, sequenced in a study of shared clonotypes between healthy human individuals. Clones were sequenced by immunoSEQ multiplex PCR, and TCRdb holds only the in-frame ones, with some missing. Among approximately 2,000,000 clones listed, around 93% were seen once. Positive CCR7 selection of CD45RO-negative cells yielded the naive CD8 cells, and terminally differentiated effector memory CD45RA+ cells were excluded. Sequencing input: naive CD8+ T cells from PBMCs. The source of these receptors is a man in his late teens or twenties in good health. Some clones in this sample may be carry-over from other donors' samples.

V is TRBV6-5 and J is TRBJ2-2, with D possibly TRBD1 on 5 matching bases. V lost 3 bases, J lost 3 bases, and 11 bases lay in between. The CDR3 runs 15 residues. Germline V CDR1 and CDR2: MNHEY, SVGAGI. This chain's CDR3 is CASSYSQGHTGELFF. CDR3 bases: TGTGCCAGCAGTTATAGCCAGGGCCACACCGGGGAGCTGTTTTTT.

The gene calls are TRBV28 and TRBJ2-6, with D tentatively TRBD1 or TRBD2 (5 bases each). The CDR3 is 16 amino acids. The germline V gene encodes CDR1 MDHEN and CDR2 SYDVKM. V was clipped by 6 bases and J by 2 bases, with 14 bases between them. CDR3 sequence: CASRPTWDAGANVLTF. CDR3 DNA: TGTGCCAGCAGACCCACTTGGGACGCTGGGGCCAACGTCCTGACTTTC.

As to this clone: The same CDR3 also results from other DNA sequences found in this sample. The chain has TRBV28 and TRBJ2-7; 8 positions agree with TRBD1. Germline CDR1 and CDR2: MDHEN and SYDVKM. The CDR3 contains 13 residues. The V and J ends lost 3 bases and 3 bases, in that order; junction bases with no gene match: 1. The CDR3: CASSLGTGYEQYF. The CDR3 nucleotides are TGTGCCAGCAGTTTGGGGACAGGCTACGAGCAGTACTTC.

V is TRBV6-5 and J is TRBJ1-1; D is perhaps TRBD1 (5 bases). Germline CDR1 MNHEY, CDR2 SVGAGI. V was trimmed by 2 bases and J by 6 bases, leaving 16 bases between them. The CDR3 extends over 15 amino acids. The CDR3 here is CASSYRGLSPPEAFF. The CDR3 DNA follows: TGTGCCAGCAGTTACCGGGGACTTTCCCCCCCTGAAGCTTTCTTT.

The chain employs TRBV7-9 and TRBJ2-5, with D possibly TRBD2 on 5 matching bases. V shed 5 bases and J shed 3 bases, with 13 bases lying between them. Germline V CDR1 and CDR2: SEHNR, FQNEAQ (reference sequence). The CDR3 is 14 amino acids. The CDR3 nucleotides read TGTGCCAGCAGCCACCCGGGGATTGAAGAGACCCAGTACTTC. It is translated as CASSHPGIEETQYF. The full variable domain, in which reference TRBV7-9 and TRBJ2-5 provide the parts outside the CDR3, is DTGVSQNPRHKITKRGQNVTFRCDPISEHNRLYWYRQTLGQGPEFLTYFQNEAQLEKSRLLSDRFSAERPKGSFSTLEIQRTEQGDSAMYLCASSHPGIEETQYFGPGTRLLVL.

J is TRBJ2-7 and V is TRBV9; D ambiguous. This CDR3 is built from 14 residues. Germline V gene data show CDR1 as SGDLS and CDR2 as YYNGEE. V lost 0 bases and J lost 3, with 10 bases in between. Written as DNA, the CDR3 is TGTGCCAGCAGCGTAGGCAGTGTCGGCTACGAGCAGTACTTC. This gives the protein CASSVGSVGYEQYF.

The V gene is TRBV4-2, the J gene TRBJ2-7; 8 nucleotides agree with TRBD1. CDR1 LGHNA and CDR2 YNFKEQ come from the germline V gene. The V and J ends lost 7 bases and 2 bases, in that order; junction bases with no gene match: 10. The CDR3 is made up of 15 amino acids. Written as DNA, the CDR3 is TGTGCCAGCACCCCGGCAGGGGGCATGACCTACGAGCAGTACTTC. This encodes CASTPAGGMTYEQYF.

The J gene is TRBJ2-4, the V gene TRBV7-2; unclear D gene. CDR1 SGHTA and CDR2 FQGNSA come from the germline V gene. This CDR3 is built from 14 residues. V dropped 2 bases and J dropped 2 bases, with 7 bases sitting between them. The DNA of the CDR3 is TGTGCCAGCAGCTTACGAACGTCCAAAAACATTCAGTACTTC. Protein product: CASSLRTSKNIQYF.

The chain links TRBV5-1 to TRBJ1-4; D ambiguous. V was pared by 0 bases and J by 5 bases, with 11 bases between. The CDR3 is made up of 15 amino acids. The germline CDR1 and CDR2 sequences are SGHRS and YFSETQ. The CDR3 is CASSLGTNANEKLFF. The CDR3 DNA is TGCGCCAGCAGCTTGGGGACGAACGCAAATGAAAAACTGTTTTTT.

This chain connects TRBV27 to TRBJ2-1; 7 bases are a match to TRBD2. This CDR3 spans 16 amino acids. The trim removed 5 bases at V and 2 bases at J, leaving 9 bases unmatched. CDR1 and CDR2 (germline): MNHEY, SMNVEV (reference sequence). CDR3: CASSLGGEGTYNEQFF. The CDR3 coding sequence is TGTGCCAGCAGTCTTGGGGGGGAAGGCACCTACAATGAGCAGTTCTTC.

The V call is TRBV7-3, the J call TRBJ2-3; 8 positions match TRBD2. J lost 4 bases, V lost 5 bases, and 20 bases had no gene match. The CDR3 runs 19 residues. CDR1 is SGHTA, CDR2 FQGTGA, per germline. CDR3 in amino acids: CASSPLVRLAREVADTQYF. The CDR3 DNA reads as TGTGCCAGCAGCCCCTTAGTTAGATTGGCGCGGGAGGTAGCAGATACGCAGTATTTT.

The chain carries TRBV28 and TRBJ2-2; a possible D gene is TRBD2 (6 bases). The ends were cut back, 6 bases at V and 5 bases at J, with 22 bases in the middle. The length of the CDR3 is 17 residues. Germline V gives CDR1 MDHEN, CDR2 SYDVKM. The CDR3 DNA is TGTGCCAGCAGCTCCCGATACCCACTGGGGAGGACCGGGGAGCTGTTTTTT. Its protein product is CASSSRYPLGRTGELFF.

The chain recombines TRBV7-9 with TRBJ2-7; possibly TRBD1 for D (6 bases). The germline V gene encodes CDR1 SEHNR and CDR2 FQNEAQ (reference sequence). V was pared by 5 bases and J by 2 bases, with 7 bases between. The CDR3 totals 12 residues. DNA of the CDR3: TGTGCCAGCAGCCGGACAGCCTACGAGCAGTACTTC. This encodes CASSRTAYEQYF.

This chain links TRBV25-1 with TRBJ2-2; D may be TRBD1 (5 bases). The CDR3 sequence is 14 residues long. V was clipped by 3 bases and J by 4 bases, with 9 bases between them. CDR1 MGHDK and CDR2 SYGVNS come from the germline V gene. The CDR3 DNA reads TGTGCCAGCAGTGACAGGGCGGCCACCGGGGAGCTGTTTTTT. This codes for CASSDRAATGELFF.

The genes are TRBV14 and TRBJ1-1, with 10 bases matching TRBD1. Germline values: CDR1 SGHDN, CDR2 FVKESK. J gave up 6 bases and V 4 bases, and 8 bases lay outside the gene matches. The CDR3 is 15 amino acids. The CDR3: CASSRHLGTGAEAFF. The CDR3 DNA is TGTGCCAGCAGCCGCCACTTAGGGACAGGGGCTGAAGCTTTCTTT.

The chain recombines TRBV5-1 with TRBJ2-7; tentatively, D is TRBD1 (6 bases). The CDR3 runs to 15 residues. Trimming pared 3 bases from V and 3 bases from J, leaving 16 bases between. The germline V gene encodes CDR1 SGHRS and CDR2 YFSETQ. CDR3 amino acids: CASSSHRDWDYEQYF. The DNA for the CDR3 is TGCGCCAGCAGCTCACACAGGGATTGGGACTACGAGCAGTACTTC.

As concerns this clone: This CDR3 is also generated by other DNA sequences in the sample. The chain uses TRBV7-3 and TRBJ2-2; TRBD1 agrees at 10 bases. The junction had 3 bases not matched to a gene; V was cut back by 3 bases and J by 5 bases. This CDR3 contains 15 residues. Germline lookup yields CDR1 SGHTA and CDR2 FQGTGA. CDR3 sequence: CASSLTGGLTGELFF. CDR3 DNA sequence: TGTGCCAGCAGCTTGACAGGGGGCCTGACCGGGGAGCTGTTTTTT. The variable domain in full, with the rest retrieved from reference TRBV7-3 and TRBJ2-2, is GAGVSQTPSNKVTEKGKYVELRCDPISGHTALYWYRQSLGQGPEFLIYFQGTGAADDSGLPNDRFFAVRPEGSVSTLKIQRTERGDSAVYLCASSLTGGLTGELFFGEGSRLTVL.

The V gene is TRBV9, the J gene TRBJ2-2, with TRBD2 identical over 7 bases. Germline assignment: CDR1 SGDLS and CDR2 YYNGEE. CDR3 length: 16 residues. Trimming cost V 0 bases and J 8 bases; bases outside gene matches: 10. The DNA for the CDR3 is TGTGCCAGCAGCGTAGGGTTTGCGGGAGCTTCTGGGGAGCTGTTTTTT. Amino acid sequence: CASSVGFAGASGELFF.

V gene TRBV11-2 combines with J gene TRBJ2-1; 9 positions agree with TRBD1. The germline V gene has CDR1 SGHAT and CDR2 FQNNGV. Germline trimming cut 5 bases from V and 6 bases from J; bases unmatched to any gene: 5. The length of the CDR3 is 14 residues. CDR3 amino acids: CASSGRDRVNEQFF. DNA for the CDR3: TGTGCCAGCAGCGGACGGGACAGGGTCAATGAGCAGTTCTTC.

The gene calls are TRBV28 and TRBJ2-7, with TRBD2 matching 14 bases. Germline V gene data show CDR1 as MDHEN and CDR2 as SYDVKM. V was clipped by 6 bases and J by 2 bases; unmatched bases: 6. The CDR3 contains 16 residues. The CDR3 region is CASSLGLAGAPYEQYF. The CDR3 region has the DNA TGTGCCAGCAGCCTGGGACTAGCGGGAGCACCCTACGAGCAGTACTTC.

This sequence joins TRBV27 and TRBJ1-4; no reliable D call. There are 16 residues in the CDR3. Trimming cost V 3 bases and J 7 bases, with 18 bases left between them. CDR1 is MNHEY and CDR2 is SMNVEV in the germline V gene (reference sequence). The CDR3 region has the DNA TGTGCCAGCAGTTTGGTCCCGATCCCTCCCAGTGAAAAACTGTTTTTT. This translates into CASSLVPIPPSEKLFF.

The V gene is TRBV6-1, the J gene TRBJ1-2; 10 bases are shared with TRBD1. Germline V gene lookup returns CDR1 MNHNS and CDR2 SASEGT. The CDR3 length is 15 residues. Losses at the gene ends were 8 bases for V and 0 bases for J; bases not matched to a gene: 6. CDR3 amino acids: CASPGTGATNYGYTF. The CDR3 DNA follows: TGTGCCAGCCCCGGGACAGGGGCGACTAACTATGGCTACACCTTC.

The gene calls are TRBV7-3 and TRBJ2-1, with D maybe TRBD2 (5 bases). The V end lost 5 bases, the J end lost 6 bases, and 11 bases lay between the germline ends. CDR1 and CDR2 from the germline V gene are SGHTA and FQGTGA. The CDR3 is 13 amino acids. The CDR3 nucleotides read TGTGCCAGCAGCATGGCTAGCCCCAATGAGCAGTTCTTC. Its protein is CASSMASPNEQFF.